Presented here are 22 T cell receptor beta chains from one specimen sequenced in a study of T cells in localized non-small cell lung cancer. Generated by immunoSEQ multiplex PCR, the TCRdb table keeps only in-frame clones and is missing some. Of about 27,000 clones detected, roughly 88% appear once; the ten largest clones hold 0.85% to 1.4%. Sequencing was performed on peripheral blood, taken before any cancer treatment. The receptors originated from a woman between 40 and 69 years old with stage I lung adenocarcinoma.

The gene calls are TRBV7-2 and TRBJ2-2, with TRBD2 identical over 11 bases. Germline V gene data show CDR1 as SGHTA and CDR2 as FQGNSA. With V trimmed by 2 bases and J by 1 base, 6 bases remained unmatched. This CDR3 region has 18 residues. CDR3 coding DNA: TGTGCCAGCAGCTTAAGGGCTAGCGGGGGGTTGAACACCGGGGAGCTGTTTTTT. Translated: CASSLRASGGLNTGELFF.

The chain links TRBV7-6 to TRBJ2-5; TRBD2 might be the D (6 bases). Germline V gene data show CDR1 as SGHVS and CDR2 as FNYEAQ. The CDR3 contains 14 residues. With 1 base removed from V and 4 bases from J, the gap between germline ends came to 10 bases. The DNA of the CDR3 is TGTGCCAGCAGCTTAGTTGCGGGAATAGAGACCCAGTACTTC. This translates into CASSLVAGIETQYF.

In this sample, this clone turned up a few times. The chain has TRBV5-4 and TRBJ1-2; the D gene is possibly TRBD1 (5 bases). Trimming pared 0 bases from V and 3 bases from J, leaving 6 bases between. The germline V gene encodes CDR1 SGHNT and CDR2 YYREEE (reference sequence). The CDR3 runs to 13 residues. The CDR3 here is CASSLVGDYGYTF. As DNA, the CDR3 is TGTGCCAGCAGCTTGGTAGGGGACTATGGCTACACCTTC.

The rearrangement joins TRBV19 to TRBJ1-6; TRBD1 matches 7 bases. CDR1 LNHDA and CDR2 SQIVND come from the germline V gene (reference sequence). J lost 8 bases, V lost 6 bases, and 10 bases had no gene match. The length of the CDR3 is 15 residues. The chain's CDR3 is CASSLRQGRDSPLHF. In DNA, the CDR3 is TGTGCCAGTAGCCTCCGACAGGGAAGGGATTCACCCCTCCACTTT.

This chain links TRBV7-9 with TRBJ1-1; possible D gene TRBD1, 5 bases. V was trimmed by 1 base and J by 6 bases, leaving 12 bases between them. The CDR3 is 14 amino acids. Germline CDR1 is SEHNR and CDR2 is FQNEAQ (reference sequence). CDR3 residues: CASSLDFQGAEAFF. The CDR3 nucleotides read TGTGCCAGCAGCTTAGACTTTCAGGGCGCTGAAGCTTTCTTT. Variable domain in full (rest from reference TRBV7-9 and TRBJ1-1): DTGVSQNPRHKITKRGQNVTFRCDPISEHNRLYWYRQTLGQGPEFLTYFQNEAQLEKSRLLSDRFSAERPKGSFSTLEIQRTEQGDSAMYLCASSLDFQGAEAFFGQGTRLTVV.

The chain carries TRBV21-1 and TRBJ2-7. TRBV21-1 is reported as a pseudogene. CDR3 length: 13 residues. The CDR3 loop reads CASKETTAREQYF. CDR3 DNA: TGTGCCAGCAAAGAGACCACGGCGCGCGAGCAGTACTTC.

This clone was counted a single time. The chain couples TRBV7-2 to TRBJ1-1; D not certain. Looked up from germline, CDR1 is SGHTA and CDR2 is FQGNSA. This CDR3 contains 13 residues. The V end was cut by 2 bases, the J end by 7 bases, with 11 bases between. CDR3 amino acids: CASSLYGGGEAFF. CDR3 bases: TGTGCCAGCAGCTTATACGGAGGTGGTGAAGCTTTCTTT.

V and J are TRBV19 and TRBJ2-4; D is perhaps TRBD2 (5 bases). CDR1 LNHDA and CDR2 SQIVND come from the germline V gene (reference sequence). The length of the CDR3 is 18 residues. V dropped 4 bases and J dropped 0 bases, with 19 bases sitting between them. CDR3 sequence: CASSSGGPGILAKNIQYF. The CDR3 region has the DNA TGTGCCAGTAGTAGTGGCGGGCCGGGGATTCTAGCCAAAAACATTCAGTACTTC.

The rearrangement joins TRBV19 to TRBJ2-7; D perhaps matches TRBD1 (5 bases). CDR1 and CDR2 (germline): LNHDA, SQIVND (reference sequence). The CDR3 consists of 16 residues. V was clipped by 1 base and J by 3 bases, with 16 bases between them. The CDR3 loop reads CASSIVGQGPLYEQYF. The CDR3 DNA is TGTGCCAGTAGTATAGTCGGCCAGGGCCCTCTCTACGAGCAGTACTTC.

The chain combines TRBV6-5 with TRBJ1-5, with 7 bases identical to TRBD1. The CDR3 is 13 amino acids. J gave up 10 bases and V 6 bases, and 9 bases lay outside the gene matches. Germline V gives CDR1 MNHEY, CDR2 SVGAGI. CDR3 sequence (DNA): TGTGCCAGCAGCCCTGGGACAGTGGGTCCCCAGCATTTT. Protein sequence: CASSPGTVGPQHF.

This clone was observed a handful of times. CDR3 in DNA: TGTGCCAGTAGTAGCCAGACTAATTCACCCCTCCACTTT. It translates to CASSSQTNSPLHF. This sequence joins TRBV19 and TRBJ1-6; no reliable D call. This CDR3 comprises 13 residues. Germline V CDR1 and CDR2: LNHDA, SQIVND (reference sequence). Trimming left V 4 bases short and J 6 bases short, with 7 bases between. The complete variable domain, with remaining parts taken from reference TRBV19 and TRBJ1-6, reads DGGITQSPKYLFRKEGQNVTLSCEQNLNHDAMYWYRQDPGQGLRLIYYSQIVNDFQKGDIAEGYSVSREKKESFPLTVTSAQKNPTAFYLCASSSQTNSPLHFGNGTRLTVT.

This clone was found once. The J gene is TRBJ1-1, the V gene TRBV11-3, with D possibly being TRBD1 (5 bases). With 3 bases removed from V and 3 bases from J, the gap between germline ends came to 11 bases. Germline CDR1 is SGHNT and CDR2 is YENEEA. This CDR3 has 14 residues. CDR3 coding DNA: TGTGCCAGCAGCTTGGGGACGGGGCACACTGAAGCTTTCTTT. This encodes CASSLGTGHTEAFF. The whole variable domain, filled in from reference TRBV11-3 and TRBJ1-1, reads EAGVVQSPRYKIIEKKQPVAFWCNPISGHNTLYWYLQNLGQGPELLIRYENEEAVDDSQLPKDRFSAERLKGVDSTLKIQPAELGDSAVYLCASSLGTGHTEAFFGQGTRLTVV.

The chain has TRBV2 and TRBJ2-3; the D gene is possibly TRBD2 (6 bases). From germline, CDR1 is SNHLY and CDR2 FYNNEI. Trimming cost V 8 bases and J 3 bases, with 12 bases left between them. There are 13 residues in the CDR3. CDR3: CASLLGTTDTQYF. CDR3 in DNA: TGTGCCAGCCTACTTGGGACTACAGATACGCAGTATTTT.

This chain joins TRBV21-1 and TRBJ1-5; TRBD1 reflects the table's D call only, with no check against the DNA. TRBV21-1 is a known pseudogene. This CDR3 spans 15 amino acids. The CDR3 reads CASSKRQGGNQPQHF. The CDR3 DNA reads TGTGCCAGCAGCAAGAGGCAGGGGGGCAATCAGCCCCAGCATTTT.

This rearrangement joins TRBV5-5 to TRBJ1-1; D gene unclear. Trimming left V 0 bases short and J 5 bases short, with 8 bases between. Germline V gene data show CDR1 as SGHKS and CDR2 as YYEKEE (reference sequence). This CDR3 region has 13 residues. As DNA, the CDR3 is TGTGCCAGCAGCTTGGCATGGGGAACTGAAGCTTTCTTT. Encoded protein: CASSLAWGTEAFF.

The rearrangement joins TRBV7-2 to TRBJ1-1, with TRBD1 identical over 8 bases. Germline CDR1 and CDR2: SGHTA and FQGNSA. V lost 5 bases and J lost 1; bases outside the gene matches: 9. This CDR3 is 16 amino acids long. DNA for the CDR3: TGTGCCAGCAGCCCGGTCCCCGGACAGGGGAACACTGAAGCTTTCTTT. It is translated as CASSPVPGQGNTEAFF.

J is TRBJ2-1 and V is TRBV5-4, with D maybe TRBD1 (6 bases). The germline V gene encodes CDR1 SGHNT and CDR2 YYREEE (reference sequence). This CDR3 region has 14 residues. Trimming took off 2 bases at V and 6 bases at J, with 12 bases between the two ends. The CDR3 region is CASSFRTAINEQFF. The CDR3 region has the DNA TGTGCCAGCAGCTTCAGGACAGCGATCAATGAGCAGTTCTTC.

The chain uses TRBV5-4 and TRBJ2-2; 7 nucleotides match TRBD1. J gave up 0 bases and V 4 bases, and 3 bases lay outside the gene matches. The CDR3 consists of 15 residues. CDR1 and CDR2 (germline): SGHNT, YYREEE (reference sequence). The CDR3 nucleotides are TGTGCCAGCAGCCGACAGGGACCGAACACCGGGGAGCTGTTTTTT. Protein sequence: CASSRQGPNTGELFF.

The chain couples TRBV19 to TRBJ1-3; TRBD1 matches 9 bases. CDR3 length equals 15 residues. V lost 9 bases, J lost 0 bases, and 6 bases stayed unmatched. Germline V gene sequence: CDR1 LNHDA, CDR2 SQIVND (reference sequence). This chain's CDR3 is CASGQGISSGNTIYF. The CDR3 DNA follows: TGTGCCAGCGGACAGGGGATCTCCTCTGGAAACACCATATATTTT.

The table lists this clone with a count of one. The chain is built from TRBV5-6 and TRBJ1-2; no clear D gene. Germline CDR1 is SGHDT and CDR2 is YYEEEE. Deletions cut 4 bases from V and 4 bases from J, with 11 bases between. The CDR3 is 13 amino acids. The DNA for the CDR3 is TGTGCCAGCAGCCCTGGAGGGATCTATGGCTACACCTTC. It encodes CASSPGGIYGYTF.

The J gene is TRBJ2-5, the V gene TRBV15; 7 bases agree with TRBD1. The CDR3 length is 13 residues. The trim removed 4 bases at V and 5 bases at J, leaving 4 bases unmatched. The germline V gene has CDR1 LNHNV and CDR2 YYDKDF (reference sequence). CDR3: CATSIGQEETQYF. CDR3 nucleotides: TGTGCCACCAGCATCGGACAGGAGGAGACCCAGTACTTC.

This chain links TRBV9 with TRBJ2-7; D gene ambiguous. This CDR3 has 15 amino acids. The germline V and J ends were trimmed by 0 bases and 2 bases, with 12 bases remaining between them. In germline, CDR1 is SGDLS, CDR2 YYNGEE. The CDR3 DNA reads as TGTGCCAGCAGCGTAGCTCTTGGGGAAACCTACGAGCAGTACTTC. Its translation is CASSVALGETYEQYF.